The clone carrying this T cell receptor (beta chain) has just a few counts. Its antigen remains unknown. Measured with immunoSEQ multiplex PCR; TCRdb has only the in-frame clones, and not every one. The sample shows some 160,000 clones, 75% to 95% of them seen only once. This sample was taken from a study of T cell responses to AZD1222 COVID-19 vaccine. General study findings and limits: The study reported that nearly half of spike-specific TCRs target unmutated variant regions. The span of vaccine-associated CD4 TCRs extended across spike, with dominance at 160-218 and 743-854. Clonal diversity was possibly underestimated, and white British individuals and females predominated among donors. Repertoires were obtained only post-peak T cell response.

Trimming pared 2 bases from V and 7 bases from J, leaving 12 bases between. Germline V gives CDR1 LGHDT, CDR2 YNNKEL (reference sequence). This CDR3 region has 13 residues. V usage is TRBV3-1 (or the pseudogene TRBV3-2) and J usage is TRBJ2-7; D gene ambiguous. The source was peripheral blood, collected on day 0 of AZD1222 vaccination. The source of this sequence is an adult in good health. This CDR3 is CASSQSWGGEQYF. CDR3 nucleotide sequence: TGTGCCAGCAGCCAATCGTGGGGTGGAGAGCAGTACTTC.